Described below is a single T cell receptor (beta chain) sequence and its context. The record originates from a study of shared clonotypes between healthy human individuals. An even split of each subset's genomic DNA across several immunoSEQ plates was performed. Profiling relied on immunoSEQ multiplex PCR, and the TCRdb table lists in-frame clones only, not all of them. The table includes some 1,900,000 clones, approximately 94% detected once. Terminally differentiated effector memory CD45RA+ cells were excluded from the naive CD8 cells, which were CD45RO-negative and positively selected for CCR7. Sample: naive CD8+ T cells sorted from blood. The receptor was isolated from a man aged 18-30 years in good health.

DNA of the CDR3: TGTGCCAGCAGTATGGGCCGGACAGGGAGTAATTCACCCCTCCACTTT. Its protein is CASSMGRTGSNSPLHF. The chain couples TRBV2 to TRBJ1-6, with TRBD1 matching over 8 bases. The CDR3 length is 16 residues. Germline values: CDR1 SNHLY, CDR2 FYNNEI. V lost 5 bases, J lost 6 bases, and 9 bases stayed unmatched.